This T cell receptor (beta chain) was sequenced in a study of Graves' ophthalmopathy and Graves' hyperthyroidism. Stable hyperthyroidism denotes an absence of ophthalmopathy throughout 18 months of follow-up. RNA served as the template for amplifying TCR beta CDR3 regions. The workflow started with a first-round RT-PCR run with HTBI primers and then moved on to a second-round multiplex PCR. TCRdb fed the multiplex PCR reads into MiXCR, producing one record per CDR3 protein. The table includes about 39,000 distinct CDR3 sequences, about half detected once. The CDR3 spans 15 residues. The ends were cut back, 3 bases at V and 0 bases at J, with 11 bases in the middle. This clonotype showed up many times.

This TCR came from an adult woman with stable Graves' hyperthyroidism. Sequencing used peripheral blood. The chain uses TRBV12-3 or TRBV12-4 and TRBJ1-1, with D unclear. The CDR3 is CASSFLKTLNTEAFF. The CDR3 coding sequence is TGTGCCAGCAGTTTCTTGAAAACCTTGAACACTGAAGCTTTCTTT.